The rows below give T cell receptor beta chains drawn from one sample of a study of cytomegalovirus exposure and HLA in healthy donors. Sequencing was performed with immunoSEQ multiplex PCR; in TCRdb, only in-frame clones are kept and a portion is missing. Of approximately 85,000 clones in the sample, 80% were seen once. Sequenced: PBMCs. The receptors originated from a woman aged 45-59 years in good health and CMV-seropositive. Both conserved end residues are part of each CDR3. A D gene is named only where the DNA matches it firmly. The size of a clone is reported for some rows only, either as once, few or many, or as a class for expanded clones.

abundance: few; d_gene: .; j_gene: TRBJ1-6; v_gene: TRBV28; CDR3aa: CASSLAQGYNSPLHF; CDR3nt: TGTGCCAGCAGTTTAGCGCAGGGTTATAATTCACCCCTCCACTTT
abundance: .; d_gene: .; j_gene: TRBJ1-2; v_gene: TRBV28; CDR3aa: CASSLDRGQYGYTF; CDR3nt: TGTGCCAGCAGTTTAGACCGAGGACAGTATGGCTACACCTTC
abundance: .; d_gene: .; j_gene: TRBJ1-6; v_gene: TRBV30; CDR3aa: CAWTQGAYNSPLHF; CDR3nt: TGTGCCTGGACACAGGGCGCTTATAATTCACCCCTCCACTTT
abundance: .; d_gene: TRBD2; j_gene: TRBJ2-1; v_gene: TRBV2; CDR3aa: CASSEVLAGADEQFF; CDR3nt: TGTGCCAGCAGTGAGGTCCTAGCGGGGGCCGATGAGCAGTTCTTC
abundance: few; d_gene: .; j_gene: TRBJ2-1; v_gene: TRBV5-6; CDR3aa: CASSLTGTNEQFF; CDR3nt: TGTGCCAGCAGCTTGACAGGGACCAATGAGCAGTTCTTC
abundance: .; d_gene: TRBD1; j_gene: TRBJ2-2; v_gene: TRBV30; CDR3aa: CAWSAGTGVTGELFF; CDR3nt: TGTGCCTGGAGTGCCGGGACAGGGGTCACCGGGGAGCTGTTTTTT
abundance: few; d_gene: .; j_gene: TRBJ1-1; v_gene: TRBV20-1; CDR3aa: CSANTHTEAFF; CDR3nt: TGCAGTGCTAACACCCACACTGAAGCTTTCTTT
abundance: once; d_gene: .; j_gene: TRBJ2-1; v_gene: TRBV11-3; CDR3aa: CASSSLSSYNEQFF; CDR3nt: TGTGCCAGCAGTTCCTTGAGCTCCTACAATGAGCAGTTCTTC
abundance: few; d_gene: TRBD1; j_gene: TRBJ1-6; v_gene: TRBV4-1; CDR3aa: CASSRGQGADSPLHF; CDR3nt: TGCGCCAGCAGCCGCGGACAGGGGGCCGATTCACCCCTCCACTTT
abundance: .; d_gene: .; j_gene: TRBJ2-7; v_gene: TRBV21-1; CDR3aa: CASSNLSPRGYYEQYF; CDR3nt: TGTGCCAGCAGCAACCTATCCCCCCGCGGGTACTACGAGCAGTACTTC
abundance: .; d_gene: TRBD2; j_gene: TRBJ2-5; v_gene: TRBV15; CDR3aa: CATSRGGGLNQETQYF; CDR3nt: TGTGCCACCAGCAGAGGGGGAGGGTTGAACCAAGAGACCCAGTACTTC
abundance: .; d_gene: .; j_gene: TRBJ1-1; v_gene: TRBV6-4; CDR3aa: CASSETGQNTEAFF; CDR3nt: TGTGCCAGCAGTGAAACAGGGCAGAACACTGAAGCTTTCTTT
abundance: once; d_gene: .; j_gene: TRBJ1-2; v_gene: TRBV6-5; CDR3aa: CASSPSFLLYGYTF; CDR3nt: TGTGCCAGCAGCCCGAGTTTCCTTCTCTATGGCTACACCTTC
abundance: .; d_gene: .; j_gene: TRBJ2-1; v_gene: TRBV6-1; CDR3aa: CASSEEAGSYNEQFF; CDR3nt: TGTGCCAGCAGTGAAGAAGCGGGCTCCTACAATGAGCAGTTCTTC
abundance: .; d_gene: TRBD1; j_gene: TRBJ1-4; v_gene: TRBV7-9; CDR3aa: CSSSLAPFPGQTNEKLFF; CDR3nt: TGTTCCAGCAGCTTAGCTCCATTCCCGGGACAGACTAATGAAAAACTGTTTTTT
abundance: .; d_gene: TRBD1; j_gene: TRBJ2-1; v_gene: TRBV30; CDR3aa: CAWEGYRGEQFF; CDR3nt: TGTGCCTGGGAGGGGTACAGGGGTGAGCAGTTCTTC
abundance: .; d_gene: .; j_gene: TRBJ2-2; v_gene: TRBV30; CDR3aa: CAWSVGLSPLTGELFF; CDR3nt: TGTGCCTGGAGTGTGGGACTCAGCCCGTTAACCGGGGAGCTGTTTTTT
abundance: few; d_gene: .; j_gene: TRBJ1-3; v_gene: TRBV15; CDR3aa: CATSKEVFSGNTIYF; CDR3nt: TGTGCCACCAGCAAGGAGGTCTTCTCTGGAAACACCATATATTTT
abundance: .; d_gene: TRBD1; j_gene: TRBJ1-1; v_gene: TRBV2; CDR3aa: CASRVGGTGGGEAFF; CDR3nt: TGTGCCAGCAGGGTTGGCGGGACAGGGGGAGGTGAAGCTTTCTTT
abundance: .; d_gene: .; j_gene: TRBJ1-3; v_gene: TRBV7-9; CDR3aa: CASSFRDFGNTIYF; CDR3nt: TGTGCCAGCAGCTTTCGGGACTTTGGAAACACCATATATTTT
abundance: .; d_gene: .; j_gene: TRBJ1-5; v_gene: TRBV6-6; CDR3aa: CASSWDNPWLPQHF; CDR3nt: TGTGCCAGCAGTTGGGACAATCCCTGGTTGCCCCAGCATTTT
abundance: few; d_gene: TRBD2; j_gene: TRBJ2-1; v_gene: TRBV7-9; CDR3aa: CASSRGLAGGLSYNEQFF; CDR3nt: TGTGCCAGCAGCCGGGGACTAGCGGGAGGGCTCTCCTACAATGAGCAGTTCTTC
abundance: .; d_gene: .; j_gene: TRBJ2-7; v_gene: TRBV5-1; CDR3aa: CASSLSRQSAEQYF; CDR3nt: TGCGCCAGCAGCTTGTCGAGACAGTCCGCCGAGCAGTACTTC
abundance: .; d_gene: .; j_gene: TRBJ2-7; v_gene: TRBV21-1; CDR3aa: CAITTPVGTSGTLSSYEQYF; CDR3nt: TGTGCCATCACCACGCCCGTAGGGACTAGCGGGACTCTCAGCTCCTACGAGCAGTACTTC
abundance: .; d_gene: .; j_gene: TRBJ2-4; v_gene: TRBV10-1; CDR3aa: CASSGGPGDAKNIQYF; CDR3nt: TGCGCCAGCAGTGGGGGTCCGGGGGATGCCAAAAACATTCAGTACTTC
abundance: .; d_gene: TRBD2; j_gene: TRBJ2-1; v_gene: TRBV6-5; CDR3aa: CASSYPGTSGRSEQFF; CDR3nt: TGTGCCAGCAGTTACCCCGGGACTAGCGGGAGAAGTGAGCAGTTCTTC